The 25 T cell receptor beta chains reported below all come from one sample, sequenced in a study of PD-1 blockade in classical Hodgkin lymphoma. Assay: immunoSEQ multiplex PCR; the TCRdb copy retains only in-frame clones and omits some. The sample yields about 39,000 clones, around 80% seen once. The sample's time point: cycle 4 day 1 (C4D1), after 5 to 7 weeks of nivolumab. Autologous stem cell transplantation was followed by relapse in every patient, and brentuximab vedotin exposure varied. Sequenced material: peripheral blood mononuclear cells (PBMCs), taken before the fourth cycle of nivolumab. The receptors were sampled from a human donor with classical Hodgkin lymphoma.

The chain carries TRBV2 and TRBJ1-2; unclear D gene. V lost 5 bases, J lost 8 bases, and 12 bases lay in between. The V gene's germline CDR1 is SNHLY and CDR2 FYNNEI. The CDR3 spans 12 residues. This CDR3 reads CASSHSGSGYTF. In DNA, the CDR3 is TGTGCCAGCAGTCACTCCGGGTCCGGCTACACCTTC.

The chain carries TRBV25-1 and TRBJ1-2; 9 bases are shared with TRBD1. The length of the CDR3 is 13 residues. Germline lookup yields CDR1 MGHDK and CDR2 SYGVNS. Trimming at V came to 1 base and at J to 6 bases, leaving 0 bases not matched to a gene. The CDR3 region is CASSEWTGDGYTF. The DNA for the CDR3 is TGTGCCAGCAGTGAATGGACAGGGGATGGCTACACCTTC.

In this sample, this clone turned up once. This chain uses TRBV10-2 with TRBJ2-7; possibly TRBD2 for D (6 bases). The CDR3 is 15 residues long. Germline CDR1 WSHSY, CDR2 SAAADI. Between the trimmed V and J ends, which lost 8 bases and 2 bases, there was a span of 19 bases. The CDR3 region is CASRGEAQLTYEQYF. The CDR3 DNA is TGCGCCAGCCGTGGGGAGGCCCAGCTAACCTACGAGCAGTACTTC.

This sequence joins TRBV6-6 and TRBJ2-5, with TRBD1 as a possible D gene (6 bases). Germline V gives CDR1 MNHNY, CDR2 SVGAGI (reference sequence). Trimming stripped 4 bases from V and 0 bases from J, with 12 bases between. The length of the CDR3 is 15 residues. Here the CDR3 DNA reads TGTGCCAGCAGTTCGACAGGACCGTACCAAGAGACCCAGTACTTC. Translated: CASSSTGPYQETQYF.

J is TRBJ2-7 and V is TRBV6-5, with 7 bases lining up with TRBD1. This CDR3 spans 12 amino acids. The J segment lost 1 base and the V segment lost 8 bases, leaving 2 bases of the junction unmatched. Germline V gene data show CDR1 as MNHEY and CDR2 as SVGAGI. DNA for the CDR3: TGTGCCAGCGGGACAGATTCCTACGAGCAGTACTTC. Encoded protein: CASGTDSYEQYF.

The rearrangement links TRBV10-1 to TRBJ1-2, with a possible D match to TRBD1 (5 bases). The V and J ends lost 9 bases and 4 bases respectively, with 21 bases between them. The CDR3 has 15 amino acids. The germline gives CDR1 WNHNN, CDR2 SYGVQD (reference sequence). The CDR3 loop reads CARSLPGRRVYGYTF. CDR3 DNA sequence: TGCGCCAGAAGTCTTCCGGGACGGAGGGTCTATGGCTACACCTTC.

The count of this clone is one. The chain employs TRBV4-3 and TRBJ2-7, with 9 bases identical to TRBD1. Germline CDR1 and CDR2: LGHNA and YSLEER. The CDR3 totals 15 residues. V was pared by 4 bases and J by 0 bases, with 4 bases of the junction left unmatched. CDR3 region: CASSLWTGVSYEQYF. CDR3 DNA: TGCGCCAGCAGCCTCTGGACAGGGGTCTCCTACGAGCAGTACTTC.

The chain links TRBV6-6 to TRBJ2-3; TRBD2 agrees at 16 bases. Trimming took 2 bases from V and 8 from J; bases not matched to a gene: 4. Germline V gives CDR1 MNHNY, CDR2 SVGAGI (reference sequence). The CDR3 spans 16 residues. This CDR3 is CASSYVGTSGGATQYF. DNA of the CDR3: TGTGCCAGCAGTTACGTGGGGACTAGCGGGGGGGCTACGCAGTATTTT.

The chain recombines TRBV9 with TRBJ1-1; TRBD1 is a possible D gene (6 bases). Germline V lookup: CDR1 SGDLS, CDR2 YYNGEE. Trimming cost V 0 bases and J 10 bases, with 10 bases left between them. The CDR3 has 12 amino acids. The CDR3 protein is CASSVVKGGAFF. The CDR3 DNA reads as TGTGCCAGCAGCGTAGTCAAGGGGGGAGCTTTCTTT.

The chain joins TRBV4-2 to TRBJ1-5, with unresolved D. Germline CDR1 is LGHNA and CDR2 is YNFKEQ. Trimming cost V 1 base and J 0 bases, with 13 bases left between them. The CDR3 is made up of 17 amino acids. DNA for the CDR3: TGTGCCAGCAGCCAAGGGTGGCGGCAAAATAGCAATCAGCCCCAGCATTTT. Translated, it gives CASSQGWRQNSNQPQHF.

This chain joins TRBV4-3 and TRBJ2-5; 8 positions match TRBD1. The CDR3 is made up of 15 amino acids. Trimming took 3 bases from V and 2 from J; bases not matched to a gene: 5. Germline V lookup: CDR1 LGHNA, CDR2 YSLEER. CDR3 region: CASSQSGTGQETQYF. Written as DNA, the CDR3 is TGCGCCAGCAGCCAGTCCGGGACAGGTCAAGAGACCCAGTACTTC.

The chain recombines TRBV7-9 with TRBJ2-3; D possibly corresponds to TRBD2 (6 bases). CDR1 SEHNR and CDR2 FQNEAQ come from the germline V gene (reference sequence). This CDR3 has 16 residues. V lost 1 base to trimming and J lost 0 bases, with 11 bases between them. Here the CDR3 DNA reads TGTGCCAGCAGCTTAGGCGGGGCTTCTAGCACAGATACGCAGTATTTT. It yields the protein CASSLGGASSTDTQYF.

This rearrangement joins TRBV18 to TRBJ2-7, with TRBD1 matching 7 bases. The CDR3 totals 15 residues. Germline CDR1 is KGHSH and CDR2 is LQKENI. J gave up 3 bases and V 3 bases, and 8 bases lay outside the gene matches. CDR3 protein: CASSPGTAGYYEQYF. Here the CDR3 DNA reads TGTGCCAGCTCACCCGGGACAGCAGGTTACTACGAGCAGTACTTC.

The DNA of the CDR3 is TGTGCCAGCAGCCGGAACTACGAGCAGTACTTC. Translated, it gives CASSRNYEQYF. V is TRBV7-2 and J is TRBJ2-7; D remains unclear. The CDR3 spans 11 residues. Between the trimmed V and J ends, which lost 5 bases and 3 bases, there was a span of 5 bases. Germline V gives CDR1 SGHTA, CDR2 FQGNSA.

Details on this clone: Germline and junction disagree at one end, which may indicate a read error. V and J are TRBV7-7 and TRBJ2-1, with D perhaps matching TRBD2 (6 bases). The CDR3 has 15 amino acids. Germline values: CDR1 SSHAT, CDR2 FNYEAQ (reference sequence). CDR3 protein: CASSLRAGPYNEQFF. CDR3 in DNA: TGTGCTAGCAGCTTAAGGGCGGGGCCCTACAATGAGCAGTTCTTC.

V usage is TRBV10-3 and J usage is TRBJ2-7, with TRBD1 matching 9 bases. CDR1 is ENHRY and CDR2 is SYGVKD in the germline V gene. There are 16 residues in the CDR3. V gave up 1 base and J gave up 5 bases; unmatched junction bases: 9. Here the CDR3 reads CAISEWRGTGSNEQYF. The CDR3 DNA sequence: TGTGCCATCAGTGAGTGGCGCGGGACAGGGAGCAACGAGCAGTACTTC.

This clone was seen only once. The J gene is TRBJ2-6, the V gene TRBV4-1, with a tentative D call TRBD1 (6 bases). In germline, CDR1 is MGHRA, CDR2 YSYEKL. The CDR3 runs to 19 residues. V was shortened by 4 bases and J by 0 bases, with 19 bases between the two germline ends. Written as DNA, the CDR3 is TGCGCCAGCAGCCTTGCTCGGACAGACTTTCTCTCTGGGGCCAACGTCCTGACTTTC. Protein product: CASSLARTDFLSGANVLTF.

The chain combines TRBV5-1 with TRBJ2-7, with TRBD1 as a possible D gene (6 bases). The ends were cut back, 0 bases at V and 2 bases at J, with 9 bases in the middle. Germline loops: CDR1 SGHRS, CDR2 YFSETQ. CDR3 length: 14 amino acids. CDR3 DNA sequence: TGCGCCAGCAGCTTGGTGCAGGGGCCCTACGAGCAGTACTTC. It yields the protein CASSLVQGPYEQYF. Full variable domain (remainder filled in from reference TRBV5-1 and TRBJ2-7): KAGVTQTPRYLIKTRGQQVTLSCSPISGHRSVSWYQQTPGQGLQFLFEYFSETQRNKGNFPGRFSGRQFSNSRSEMNVSTLELGDSALYLCASSLVQGPYEQYFGPGTRLTVT.

This clone was recorded once. The chain is built from TRBV4-3 and TRBJ1-3; 11 nucleotides align to TRBD1. Germline V gene lookup returns CDR1 LGHNA and CDR2 YSLEER. Trimming removed 0 bases from V and 0 bases from J; junction bases left unmatched: 10. The CDR3 length is 20 residues. The chain's CDR3 is CASSQDWGQGDRSSGNTIYF. The CDR3 nucleotides are TGCGCCAGCAGCCAAGATTGGGGACAGGGGGATCGGAGCTCTGGAAACACCATATATTTT.

The chain links TRBV4-1 to TRBJ1-1; 8 bases line up with TRBD1. This CDR3 comprises 14 residues. V lost 4 bases and J lost 4; bases outside the gene matches: 5. CDR1 and CDR2 from the germline V gene are MGHRA and YSYEKL. This CDR3 reads CASSRRGQSTEAFF. The CDR3 DNA follows: TGCGCCAGCAGCCGCAGGGGGCAGAGCACTGAAGCTTTCTTT.

This clone qualifies as medium-sized. The rearrangement uses TRBV7-2 and TRBJ1-6; D gene ambiguous. The V and J ends lost 2 bases and 6 bases respectively, with 8 bases between them. Germline loops: CDR1 SGHTA, CDR2 FQGNSA. CDR3 length: 14 amino acids. CDR3 DNA: TGTGCCAGCAGCTTATGGAGGGTTAATTCACCCCTCCACTTT. It codes for CASSLWRVNSPLHF.

The chain has TRBV4-2 and TRBJ2-1, with D possibly matching TRBD2 (6 bases). Trimming took off 3 bases at V and 1 base at J, with 13 bases between the two ends. This CDR3 region has 16 residues. Per the germline V gene, CDR1 is LGHNA and CDR2 is YNFKEQ. In nucleotides, the CDR3 is TGTGCCAGCAGCCAGGAAGGGACTTCGTCCTACAATGAGCAGTTCTTC. Translated: CASSQEGTSSYNEQFF.

The V and J genes are TRBV7-9 and TRBJ2-5, with D tentatively TRBD1 (6 bases). There are 15 residues in the CDR3. Germline-derived CDR1 and CDR2 are SEHNR and FQNEAQ (reference sequence). V gave up 5 bases and J gave up 1 base, with 14 bases separating them. The CDR3 sequence is CASSPQRTAQETQYF. The CDR3, as DNA: TGTGCCAGCAGCCCACAGAGGACAGCCCAAGAGACCCAGTACTTC.

V usage is TRBV28 and J usage is TRBJ2-5; D perhaps matches TRBD2 (5 bases). This CDR3 contains 16 residues. Germline-derived CDR1 and CDR2 are MDHEN and SYDVKM. Trimming shortened V by 6 bases and J by 2 bases, and 19 bases separated the two germline ends. The CDR3 DNA reads as TGTGCCAGCAGCCTATTAGCAGGAAGACTACAAGAGACCCAGTACTTC. It yields the protein CASSLLAGRLQETQYF.

The rearrangement uses TRBV28 and TRBJ1-2; D not certain. The V gene lost 5 bases and the J gene lost 4 bases, with 20 bases spanning the gap. The CDR3 runs 16 residues. CDR1 MDHEN and CDR2 SYDVKM come from the germline V gene. The chain's CDR3 is CASSTPDGQALYGYTF. The CDR3, as DNA: TGTGCCAGCAGTACTCCGGACGGGCAGGCCCTCTATGGCTACACCTTC.